This passage covers 23 T cell receptor beta chains from one sample sequenced in a study of technical replicates of blood from a few donors. Profiling relied on immunoSEQ multiplex PCR, and the TCRdb table lists in-frame clones only, not all of them. The table has approximately 94,000 clones, about 95% seen once. The sample consisted of T cells isolated from PBMCs. The receptors were sampled from a human donor in good health.

The genes are TRBV7-2 and TRBJ1-5; 7 nucleotides agree with TRBD1. This CDR3 region has 15 residues. CDR1 and CDR2 from the germline V gene are SGHTA and FQGNSA. V shed 5 bases, J shed 1 base, and the junction held 5 bases outside the gene matches. The CDR3 bases are TGTGCCAGCAGCCTACAGGGGCAGAGCAATCAGCCCCAGCATTTT. It encodes CASSLQGQSNQPQHF.

J is TRBJ1-4 and V is TRBV7-9, with 8 nucleotides matching TRBD1. The junction had 8 bases not matched to a gene; V was cut back by 5 bases and J by 6 bases. Germline V gene data show CDR1 as SEHNR and CDR2 as FQNEAQ (reference sequence). The CDR3 sequence is 15 residues long. DNA for the CDR3: TGTGCCAGCAGCCCTGGGACAGGATTTTATGAAAAACTGTTTTTT. Translating gives CASSPGTGFYEKLFF.

This chain joins TRBV9 and TRBJ2-2; 9 nucleotides agree with TRBD1. With 1 base clipped from V and 3 bases from J, the junction kept 4 bases outside the gene matches. Germline values: CDR1 SGDLS, CDR2 YYNGEE. This CDR3 is built from 16 residues. CDR3 sequence (DNA): TGTGCCAGCAGCGTAAACAGGGACAGGGACACCGGGGAGCTGTTTTTT. Its protein product is CASSVNRDRDTGELFF. Based on the CDR3 plus reference TRBV9 and TRBJ2-2, the full variable domain is DSGVTQTPKHLITATGQRVTLRCSPRSGDLSVYWYQQSLDQGLQFLIQYYNGEERAKGNILERFSAQQFPDLHSELNLSSLELGDSALYFCASSVNRDRDTGELFFGEGSRLTVL.

The CDR3 loop reads CASSLNGRAQETQYF. The CDR3 region has the DNA TGTGCCAGCAGCTTAAATGGCAGGGCCCAAGAGACCCAGTACTTC. The genes are TRBV7-3 and TRBJ2-5; D possibly corresponds to TRBD1 (5 bases). This CDR3 is built from 15 residues. Germline values: CDR1 SGHTA, CDR2 FQGTGA. The V gene lost 1 base and the J gene lost 1 base, with 10 bases spanning the gap.

The chain carries TRBV11-2 and TRBJ2-2, with D perhaps TRBD1 (6 bases). Germline V lookup: CDR1 SGHAT, CDR2 FQNNGV. The CDR3 consists of 17 residues. V was cut by 3 bases and J by 2 bases, with 16 bases left in between. The CDR3 nucleotides read TGTGCCAGCAGCTTCAGGGGAAGCGTACAAAACACCGGGGAGCTGTTTTTT. Its translation is CASSFRGSVQNTGELFF.

This sequence joins TRBV7-8 and TRBJ2-6; D uncertain. CDR1 and CDR2 from the germline V gene are SGHVS and FQNEAQ. V shed 3 bases and J shed 2 bases, with 5 bases lying between them. This CDR3 region has 14 residues. CDR3 amino acids: CASSLRTGANVLTF. The CDR3 nucleotides read TGTGCCAGCAGCTTGAGGACTGGGGCCAACGTCCTGACTTTC.

This clone occurred once. The CDR3 reads CASSSPPGQGKYGYTF. Written as DNA, the CDR3 is TGTGCCAGCAGCTCCCCCCCGGGACAGGGGAAATATGGCTACACCTTC. The chain employs TRBV7-9 and TRBJ1-2; 10 bases match TRBD1. The CDR3 is 16 residues long. Germline V gene lookup returns CDR1 SEHNR and CDR2 FQNEAQ (reference sequence). The V gene end was trimmed by 4 bases and the J gene end by 5 bases; junction bases not matched to a gene: 10.

In regard to this clone: A read error may produce the germline difference seen at one junction end. The V gene is TRBV6-1, the J gene TRBJ2-7; 9 bases align to TRBD1. The germline gives CDR1 MNHNS, CDR2 SASEGT. The CDR3 runs to 13 residues. The DNA for the CDR3 is TGTGCCAGCAGTGAGCCCACCCCGGGACAGGGAGTCTTC. It is translated as CASSEPTPGQGVF.

This chain links TRBV29-1 with TRBJ2-7; the match to TRBD1 covers 9 bases. This CDR3 is 14 amino acids long. Germline-derived CDR1 and CDR2 are SQVTM and ANQGSEA. Trimming removed 4 bases from V and 5 bases from J; junction bases left unmatched: 9. The CDR3 loop is CSVAPTGGGDEQYF. The CDR3 DNA reads TGCAGCGTTGCCCCGACAGGGGGGGGCGACGAGCAGTACTTC.

The chain couples TRBV6-1 to TRBJ1-1; a possible D gene is TRBD1 (5 bases). CDR1 and CDR2 from the germline V gene are MNHNS and SASEGT. The CDR3 is 17 residues long. Trimming removed 2 bases from V and 0 bases from J, with 16 bases in between. The chain's CDR3 is CASSERIRGYMNTEAFF. DNA for the CDR3: TGTGCCAGCAGTGAACGCATTAGGGGATACATGAACACTGAAGCTTTCTTT.

The count of this clone is one. The J gene is TRBJ2-1, the V gene TRBV6-1, with 7 bases identical to TRBD2. The ends lost 4 bases at V and 0 bases at J; junction bases unmatched: 6. CDR1 and CDR2 (germline): MNHNS, SASEGT. This CDR3 comprises 16 residues. CDR3 in DNA: TGTGCCAGCAGTGGGAGCTGGGGGGGCTCCTACAATGAGCAGTTCTTC. It is translated as CASSGSWGGSYNEQFF.

V and J are TRBV27 and TRBJ1-5; possibly TRBD1 for D (5 bases). In germline, CDR1 is MNHEY, CDR2 SMNVEV (reference sequence). V lost 3 bases and J lost 6, with 15 bases in between. The length of the CDR3 is 15 residues. DNA of the CDR3: TGTGCCAGCAGTTTCACCAGGGAGGCCGTTCAGCCCCAGCATTTT. Translating it yields CASSFTREAVQPQHF.

The chain links TRBV6-5 to TRBJ1-6; perhaps TRBD1 as D (5 bases). The germline V gene has CDR1 MNHEY and CDR2 SVGAGI. The V and J ends lost 5 bases and 4 bases respectively, with 9 bases between them. CDR3 length: 14 amino acids. The CDR3 region has the DNA TGTGCCAGCAGTCCAGGGCGATATAATTCACCCCTCCACTTT. This sequence encodes CASSPGRYNSPLHF.

This clone has only one observation. V gene TRBV7-3 combines with J gene TRBJ2-5, with a weak D call TRBD1 (6 bases). The CDR3 has 15 residues. Trimming removed 5 bases from V and 5 bases from J, with 18 bases in between. In germline, CDR1 is SGHTA, CDR2 FQGTGA. The DNA of the CDR3 is TGTGCCAGCAGCGTACAAGGACAGTTCAAGGAGACCCAGTACTTC. It is translated as CASSVQGQFKETQYF.

The chain recombines TRBV5-1 with TRBJ2-3; D perhaps matches TRBD2 (7 bases). The CDR3 spans 17 residues. Trimming cost V 2 bases and J 2 bases, with 18 bases left between them. Germline CDR1 SGHRS, CDR2 YFSETQ. In DNA form, the CDR3 reads TGCGCCAGCAGCTTAGGTGGGGGGGCCCCCGTCACAGATACGCAGTATTTT. It translates to CASSLGGGAPVTDTQYF.

The gene calls are TRBV4-3 and TRBJ2-3; no firm D call. This CDR3 comprises 14 residues. V gave up 0 bases and J gave up 3 bases, with 7 bases separating them. Per germline, CDR1 LGHNA and CDR2 YSLEER. CDR3 amino acids: CASSQDIGTDTQYF. The CDR3 region has the DNA TGCGCCAGCAGCCAAGATATCGGGACAGATACGCAGTATTTT.

The V gene is TRBV15, the J gene TRBJ2-2, with TRBD2 matching 9 bases. Germline V CDR1 and CDR2: LNHNV, YYDKDF (reference sequence). This CDR3 comprises 16 residues. V was clipped by 0 bases and J by 10 bases; unmatched bases: 9. In nucleotides, the CDR3 is TGTGCCACCAGCAGAGATCGGCCTAGCGGGAACGAGGAGCTGTTTTTT. Protein product: CATSRDRPSGNEELFF. Combining the CDR3 with reference TRBV15 and TRBJ2-2 gives the whole variable domain DAMVIQNPRYQVTQFGKPVTLSCSQTLNHNVMYWYQQKSSQAPKLLFHYYDKDFNNEADTPDNFQSRRPNTSFCFLDIRSPGLGDTAMYLCATSRDRPSGNEELFFGEGSRLTVL.

The chain joins TRBV7-2 to TRBJ2-7; 8 bases match TRBD1. With 5 bases clipped from V and 5 bases from J, the junction kept 8 bases outside the gene matches. From germline, CDR1 is SGHTA and CDR2 FQGNSA. The CDR3 has 14 residues. DNA of the CDR3: TGTGCCAGCAGCACACAGGGGGACGTCGACGAGCAGTACTTC. Translation: CASSTQGDVDEQYF. Together with reference TRBV7-2 and TRBJ2-7, the CDR3 gives the full variable domain: GAGVSQSPSNKVTEKGKDVELRCDPISGHTALYWYRQSLGQGLEFLIYFQGNSAPDKSGLPSDRFSAERTGGSVSTLTIQRTQQEDSAVYLCASSTQGDVDEQYFGPGTRLTVT.

The V call is TRBV6-6, the J call TRBJ2-7, with D possibly matching TRBD2 (5 bases). CDR1 and CDR2 (germline): MNHNY, SVGAGI (reference sequence). V dropped 6 bases and J dropped 5 bases, with 11 bases sitting between them. The CDR3 extends over 12 amino acids. DNA of the CDR3: TGTGCCAGCAGGGAGGATCTTAACGAGCAGTACTTC. Translation: CASREDLNEQYF.

The chain carries TRBV28 and TRBJ2-7; TRBD1 might be the D (5 bases). Trimming took off 5 bases at V and 6 bases at J, with 14 bases between the two ends. CDR3 length: 13 amino acids. CDR1 is MDHEN, CDR2 SYDVKM, per germline. The CDR3 region has the DNA TGTGCCAGCAGTCCGGTACTGGGGCTCGAGCAGTACTTC. It yields the protein CASSPVLGLEQYF.

The gene calls are TRBV6-4 and TRBJ1-2, with 8 bases matching TRBD1. CDR3 length: 13 residues. Germline V gene sequence: CDR1 MRHNA, CDR2 SNTAGT. Trimming cost V 5 bases and J 6 bases; bases outside gene matches: 5. CDR3 bases: TGTGCCAGCAGTTATACAGGGGGAAATGGCTACACCTTC. Translating gives CASSYTGGNGYTF.

The gene calls are TRBV10-3 and TRBJ2-7; 9 bases map to TRBD2. V shed 3 bases and J 0 bases; nucleotides not matched to a gene: 9. The V gene's germline CDR1 is ENHRY and CDR2 SYGVKD. The CDR3 is 17 residues long. CDR3 bases: TGTGCCATCAGTGACCCCTTACTAGCGGGCAGCTCCTACGAGCAGTACTTC. Encoded protein: CAISDPLLAGSSYEQYF.

This chain links TRBV29-1 with TRBJ2-3; 7 bases match TRBD2. Germline loops: CDR1 SQVTM, CDR2 ANQGSEA. CDR3 size: 14 residues. V gave up 7 bases and J gave up 2 bases; unmatched junction bases: 9. CDR3 nucleotide sequence: TGCAGCGCATGGCTAGCGGATAACACAGATACGCAGTATTTT. It yields the protein CSAWLADNTDTQYF.